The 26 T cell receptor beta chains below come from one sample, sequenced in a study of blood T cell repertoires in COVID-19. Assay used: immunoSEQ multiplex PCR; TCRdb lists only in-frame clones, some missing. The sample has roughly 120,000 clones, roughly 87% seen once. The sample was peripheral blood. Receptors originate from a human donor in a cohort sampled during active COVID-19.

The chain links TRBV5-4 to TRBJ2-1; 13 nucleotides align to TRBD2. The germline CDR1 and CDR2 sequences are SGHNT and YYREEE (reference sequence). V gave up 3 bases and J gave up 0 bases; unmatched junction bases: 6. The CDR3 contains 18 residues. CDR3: CASSSGTSGVSSYNEQFF. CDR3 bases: TGTGCCAGCAGCTCCGGGACTAGCGGGGTTAGCTCCTACAATGAGCAGTTCTTC.

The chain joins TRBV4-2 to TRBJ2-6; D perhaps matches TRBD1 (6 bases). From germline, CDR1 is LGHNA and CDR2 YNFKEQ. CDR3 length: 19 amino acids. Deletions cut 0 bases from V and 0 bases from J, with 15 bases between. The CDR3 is CASSQEGHRTFSGANVLTF. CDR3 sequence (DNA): TGTGCCAGCAGCCAAGAGGGACATCGAACGTTCTCTGGGGCCAACGTCCTGACTTTC.

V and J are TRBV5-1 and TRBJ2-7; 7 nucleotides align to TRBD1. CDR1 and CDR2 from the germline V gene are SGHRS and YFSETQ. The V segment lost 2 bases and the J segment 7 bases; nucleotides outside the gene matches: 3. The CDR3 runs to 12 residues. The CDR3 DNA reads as TGCGCCAGCAGCTTAGGGGGCAGGGAGCAGTACTTC. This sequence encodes CASSLGGREQYF.

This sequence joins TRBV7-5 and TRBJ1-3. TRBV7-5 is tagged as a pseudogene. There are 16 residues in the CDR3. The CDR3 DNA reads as TGTGTCAGAAGCCTACGGCGGGGGGCCTCTGGAAACACCATATATTTT. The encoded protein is CVRSLRRGASGNTIYF.

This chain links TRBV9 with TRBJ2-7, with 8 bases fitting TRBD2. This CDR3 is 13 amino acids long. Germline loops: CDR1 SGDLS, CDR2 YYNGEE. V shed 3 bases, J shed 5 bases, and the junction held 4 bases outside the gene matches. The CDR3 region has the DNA TGTGCCAGCAGCGGGCGGGGGGCCCACGAGCAGTACTTC. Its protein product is CASSGRGAHEQYF.

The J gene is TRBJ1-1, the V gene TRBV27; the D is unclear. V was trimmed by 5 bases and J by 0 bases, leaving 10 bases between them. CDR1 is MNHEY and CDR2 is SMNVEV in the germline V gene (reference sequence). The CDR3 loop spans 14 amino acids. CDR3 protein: CASSLRSLNTEAFF. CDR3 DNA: TGTGCCAGCAGTCTCCGGTCCTTGAACACTGAAGCTTTCTTT.

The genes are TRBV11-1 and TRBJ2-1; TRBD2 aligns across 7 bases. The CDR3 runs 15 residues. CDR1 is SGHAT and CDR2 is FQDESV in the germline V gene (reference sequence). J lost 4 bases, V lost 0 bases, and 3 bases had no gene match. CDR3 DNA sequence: TGTGCCAGCAGCTTAGCGCGGGGGACTTACAATGAGCAGTTCTTC. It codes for CASSLARGTYNEQFF.

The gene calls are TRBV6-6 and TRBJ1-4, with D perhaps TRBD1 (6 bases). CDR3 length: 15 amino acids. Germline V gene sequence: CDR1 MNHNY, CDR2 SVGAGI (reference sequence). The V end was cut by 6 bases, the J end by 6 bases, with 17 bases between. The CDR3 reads CASRGSGTLYEKLFF. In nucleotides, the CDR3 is TGTGCCAGCAGGGGATCCGGGACACTATATGAAAAACTGTTTTTT.

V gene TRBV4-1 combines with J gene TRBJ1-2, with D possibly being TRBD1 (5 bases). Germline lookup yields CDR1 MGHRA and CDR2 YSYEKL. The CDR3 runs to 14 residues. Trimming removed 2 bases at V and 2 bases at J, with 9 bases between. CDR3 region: CASSQFRVNYGYTF. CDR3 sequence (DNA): TGCGCCAGCAGCCAATTCAGGGTGAACTATGGCTACACCTTC.

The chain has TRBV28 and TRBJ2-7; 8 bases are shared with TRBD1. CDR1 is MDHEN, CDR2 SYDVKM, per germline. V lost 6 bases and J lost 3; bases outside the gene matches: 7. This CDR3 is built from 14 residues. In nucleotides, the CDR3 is TGTGCCAGCAGCCCGGGACAGGCGAACTACGAGCAGTACTTC. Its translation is CASSPGQANYEQYF.

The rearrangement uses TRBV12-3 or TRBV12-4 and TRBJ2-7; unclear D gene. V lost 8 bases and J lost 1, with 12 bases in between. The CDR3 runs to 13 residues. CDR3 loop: CASVRDGSYEQYF. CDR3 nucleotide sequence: TGTGCCAGCGTCCGCGACGGGTCCTACGAGCAGTACTTC.

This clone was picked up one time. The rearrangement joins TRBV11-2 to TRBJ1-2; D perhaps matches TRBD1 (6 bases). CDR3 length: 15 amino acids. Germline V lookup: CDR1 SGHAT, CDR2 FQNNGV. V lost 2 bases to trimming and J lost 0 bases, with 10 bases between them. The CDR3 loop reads CASSLKTGPNYGYTF. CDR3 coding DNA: TGTGCCAGCAGCTTAAAGACAGGCCCTAACTATGGCTACACCTTC.

The CDR3 DNA sequence: TGTGCCAGCAGCTTGGTGGAAGGGGATAGGTACATTCAGTACTTC. Its translation is CASSLVEGDRYIQYF. The rearrangement uses TRBV5-5 and TRBJ2-4; TRBD1 might be the D (5 bases). The V end was cut by 0 bases, the J end by 8 bases, with 15 bases between. Germline V gene lookup returns CDR1 SGHKS and CDR2 YYEKEE (reference sequence). This CDR3 spans 15 amino acids.

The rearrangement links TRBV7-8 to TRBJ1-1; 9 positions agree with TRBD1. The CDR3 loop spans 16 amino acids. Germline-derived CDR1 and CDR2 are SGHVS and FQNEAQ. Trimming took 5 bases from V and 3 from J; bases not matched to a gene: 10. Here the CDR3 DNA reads TGTGCCAGCAGCCCGACGGGACAGGGTTTTGACACTGAAGCTTTCTTT. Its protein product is CASSPTGQGFDTEAFF.

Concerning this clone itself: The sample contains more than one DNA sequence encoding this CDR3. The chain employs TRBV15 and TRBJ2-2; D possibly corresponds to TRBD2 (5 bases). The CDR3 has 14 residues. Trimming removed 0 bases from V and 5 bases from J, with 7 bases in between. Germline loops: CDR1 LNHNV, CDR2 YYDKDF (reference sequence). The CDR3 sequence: CATSRERGTGELFF. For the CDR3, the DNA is TGTGCCACCAGCAGAGAACGCGGGACCGGGGAGCTGTTTTTT. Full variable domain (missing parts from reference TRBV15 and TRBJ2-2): DAMVIQNPRYQVTQFGKPVTLSCSQTLNHNVMYWYQQKSSQAPKLLFHYYDKDFNNEADTPDNFQSRRPNTSFCFLDIRSPGLGDTAMYLCATSRERGTGELFFGEGSRLTVL.

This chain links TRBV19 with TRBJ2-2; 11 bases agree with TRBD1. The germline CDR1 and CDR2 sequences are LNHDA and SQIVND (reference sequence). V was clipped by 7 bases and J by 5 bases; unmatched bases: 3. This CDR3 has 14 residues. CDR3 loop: CASKGQGGTGELFF. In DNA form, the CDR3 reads TGTGCCAGTAAGGGACAGGGGGGGACCGGGGAGCTGTTTTTT.

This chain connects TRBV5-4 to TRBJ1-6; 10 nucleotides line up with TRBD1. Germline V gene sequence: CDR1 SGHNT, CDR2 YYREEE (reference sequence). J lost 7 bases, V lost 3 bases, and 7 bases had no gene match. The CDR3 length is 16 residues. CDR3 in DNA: TGTGCCAGCAGCTCCCCCCGGGACAGGGGAAATTCACCCCTCCACTTT. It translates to CASSSPRDRGNSPLHF.

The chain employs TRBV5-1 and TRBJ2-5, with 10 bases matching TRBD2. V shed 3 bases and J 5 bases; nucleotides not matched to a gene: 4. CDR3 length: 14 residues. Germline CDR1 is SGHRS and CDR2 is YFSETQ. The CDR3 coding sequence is TGCGCCAGCAGCTCCGGGACTAGCGATGAGACCCAGTACTTC. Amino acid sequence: CASSSGTSDETQYF.

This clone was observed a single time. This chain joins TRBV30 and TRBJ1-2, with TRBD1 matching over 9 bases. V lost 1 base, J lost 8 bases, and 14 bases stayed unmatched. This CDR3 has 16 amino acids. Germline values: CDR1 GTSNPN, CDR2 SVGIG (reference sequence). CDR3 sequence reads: CAWSEKGTGKGRGYTF. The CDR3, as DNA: TGTGCCTGGAGTGAGAAAGGGACAGGGAAGGGTAGGGGCTACACCTTC.

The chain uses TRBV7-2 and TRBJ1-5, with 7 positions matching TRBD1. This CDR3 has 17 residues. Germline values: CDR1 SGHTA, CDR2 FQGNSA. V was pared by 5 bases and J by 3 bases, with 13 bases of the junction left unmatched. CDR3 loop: CASSRDGGQSLNQPQHF. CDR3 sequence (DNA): TGTGCCAGCAGCCGGGATGGGGGACAGTCACTCAATCAGCCCCAGCATTTT.

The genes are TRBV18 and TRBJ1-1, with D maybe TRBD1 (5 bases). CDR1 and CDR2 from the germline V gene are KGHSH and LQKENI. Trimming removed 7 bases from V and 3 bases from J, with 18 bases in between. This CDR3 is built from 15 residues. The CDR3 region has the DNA TGTGCCAGCTACGGGCAGGCCAAAGGGGACACTGAAGCTTTCTTT. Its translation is CASYGQAKGDTEAFF.

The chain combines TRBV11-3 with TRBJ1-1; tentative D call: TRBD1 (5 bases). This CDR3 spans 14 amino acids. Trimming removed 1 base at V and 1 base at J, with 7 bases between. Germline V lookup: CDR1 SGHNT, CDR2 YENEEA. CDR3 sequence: CASSLAGRNTEAFF. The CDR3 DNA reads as TGTGCCAGCAGCTTAGCAGGGCGGAACACTGAAGCTTTCTTT.

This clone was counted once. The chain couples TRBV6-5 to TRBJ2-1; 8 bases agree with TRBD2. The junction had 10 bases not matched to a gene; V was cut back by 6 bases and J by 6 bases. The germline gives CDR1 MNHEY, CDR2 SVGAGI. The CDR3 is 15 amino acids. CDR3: CASRGPGLGFNEQFF. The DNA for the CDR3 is TGTGCCAGCAGAGGACCGGGACTAGGGTTCAATGAGCAGTTCTTC.

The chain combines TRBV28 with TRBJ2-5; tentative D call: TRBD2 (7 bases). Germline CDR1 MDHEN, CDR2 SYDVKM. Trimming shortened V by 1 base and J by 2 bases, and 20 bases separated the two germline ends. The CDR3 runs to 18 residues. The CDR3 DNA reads TGTGCCAGCAGTTTATTACAGGGAGGGGGTACGATTCAAGAGACCCAGTACTTC. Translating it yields CASSLLQGGGTIQETQYF.

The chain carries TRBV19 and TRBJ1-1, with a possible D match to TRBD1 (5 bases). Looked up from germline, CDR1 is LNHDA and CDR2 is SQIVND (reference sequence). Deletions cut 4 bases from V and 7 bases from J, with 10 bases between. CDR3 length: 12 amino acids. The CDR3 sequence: CASSKARGEAFF. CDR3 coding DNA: TGTGCCAGTAGTAAAGCTAGGGGTGAAGCTTTCTTT.

CDR3 coding DNA: TGTGCCAGCAGCGTAGAGGTAGGGGTACGGGCTTTCTTT. It codes for CASSVEVGVRAFF. The chain recombines TRBV9 with TRBJ1-1; possible D gene TRBD1, 5 bases. The CDR3 consists of 13 residues. V was trimmed by 0 bases and J by 11 bases, leaving 14 bases between them. Germline-derived CDR1 and CDR2 are SGDLS and YYNGEE.